This T cell receptor beta chain was sequenced in a study of blood T cells in healthy people across ages. Overall study findings and caveats: In long-lived donors, naive CD4+ cell counts and diversity exceeded those of aged donors. TCR beta diversity per million T cells fell roughly linearly with age. Strongly correlated with naive T cell percentage was TCR beta diversity.

Per sample, no less than 5.5 micrograms of total RNA were extracted. A second 7 to 11 cycle PCR used barcoded and J-beta primers. MiXCR, applied by TCRdb to the 5' RACE reads, yields one record per CDR3 protein. Here the sample spans 1.4 million to 1.5 million distinct CDR3 sequences, roughly 40% being singletons. Worth noting for this clonotype: Its antigen is still unknown.

Germline CDR1 LGHNA, CDR2 YSLEER. The CDR3 length is 14 residues. The V gene lost 1 base and the J gene lost 7 bases, with 14 bases spanning the gap. This clonotype was sampled from a woman between 18 and 29 years old in good health. The chain has TRBV4-3 and TRBJ2-7, with D possibly being TRBD1 (6 bases). The sample taken for sequencing was blood. CDR3 sequence: CASSQGGPLGEQYF. CDR3 sequence (DNA): TGCGCCAGCAGCCAAGGGGGGCCTTTGGGGGAGCAGTACTTC.